A single sample is the source of the 11 T cell receptor beta chains below, sequenced in a study of graft-versus-host responses after intestinal transplantation. Assay: immunoSEQ multiplex PCR; the TCRdb copy retains only in-frame clones and omits some. The sample contains approximately 15,000 clones, 30% to 40% of which appear only once. Researchers placed roughly 200,000 CFSE-labeled responder cells in culture with roughly 200,000 irradiated, violet-dye-labeled stimulator cells. This material consisted of alloreactive CD8+ T cells from a mixed lymphocyte reaction culture, taken before intestinal transplant. Subset: CFSE-low proliferating T cells sorted from approximately 6-day pre-transplant mixed lymphocyte reaction (GvH or HvG direction). These receptors all come from a human patient who received an intestinal transplant.

This clone was seen a few times. The genes are TRBV29-1 and TRBJ1-2; D remains ambiguous. The length of the CDR3 is 12 residues. V was pared by 3 bases and J by 5 bases, with 10 bases between. The germline gives CDR1 SQVTM, CDR2 ANQGSEA. CDR3 loop: CSVDWGFYGYTF. Here the CDR3 DNA reads TGCAGCGTTGACTGGGGTTTTTATGGCTACACCTTC.

This clone was seen a handful of times. The chain couples TRBV10-3 to TRBJ1-3, with no clear D. V lost 4 bases to trimming and J lost 2 bases, with 9 bases between them. The germline gives CDR1 ENHRY, CDR2 SYGVKD. The CDR3 runs to 14 residues. The CDR3 nucleotides read TGTGCCATCAGTGGACAACGTCCTGGAAACACCATATATTTT. Amino acid sequence: CAISGQRPGNTIYF.

The J gene is TRBJ1-1, the V gene TRBV29-1; D not certain. CDR3 length equals 11 residues. Trimming stripped 5 bases from V and 1 base from J, with 5 bases between. Looked up from germline, CDR1 is SQVTM and CDR2 is ANQGSEA. The CDR3: CSVRTNTEAFF. CDR3 DNA sequence: TGCAGCGTTCGAACGAACACTGAAGCTTTCTTT.

The chain has TRBV5-6 and TRBJ2-7; a weak D match, TRBD2 (6 bases). CDR1 and CDR2 from the germline V gene are SGHDT and YYEEEE. V was shortened by 10 bases and J by 5 bases, with 22 bases between the two germline ends. This CDR3 comprises 14 residues. In DNA form, the CDR3 reads TGTGCCCCCCTACGAGTGGGGGGTCTCCACGAGCAGTACTTC. It is translated as CAPLRVGGLHEQYF.

The V gene is TRBV7-9, the J gene TRBJ2-1; 8 bases match TRBD2. Germline V CDR1 and CDR2: SEHNR, FQNEAQ (reference sequence). J was trimmed by 4 bases and V by 5 bases; bases with no gene match: 7. CDR3 size: 15 residues. The CDR3 nucleotides read TGTGCCAGCAGCCCGAAGCGGGGGCTGTACAATGAGCAGTTCTTC. Encoded protein: CASSPKRGLYNEQFF.

The CDR3 coding sequence is TGTGCCACCAACAAGTACGGGGGGCCGGGGGGCATTCAGTACTTC. Amino acids: CATNKYGGPGGIQYF. The gene calls are TRBV15 and TRBJ2-4, with a tentative D call TRBD2 (7 bases). V was shortened by 7 bases and J by 9 bases, with 22 bases between the two germline ends. CDR3 length: 15 residues. Germline loops: CDR1 LNHNV, CDR2 YYDKDF (reference sequence).

A few counts support this clone. V gene TRBV6-1 combines with J gene TRBJ2-3; D call uncertain. The germline gives CDR1 MNHNS, CDR2 SASEGT. This CDR3 comprises 16 residues. V gave up 4 bases and J gave up 0 bases, with 14 bases separating them. The CDR3 DNA follows: TGTGCCAGCAGTGCCCAGGAAGTAATCAGCACAGATACGCAGTATTTT. Translated, it gives CASSAQEVISTDTQYF.

The chain employs TRBV4-1 and TRBJ2-3; D may match TRBD1 or TRBD2 (5 bases each). This CDR3 spans 14 amino acids. Trimming removed 4 bases at V and 3 bases at J, with 11 bases between. Germline-derived CDR1 and CDR2 are MGHRA and YSYEKL. In DNA, the CDR3 is TGCGCCAGCAGCCGGGACGCAGGGACAGATACGCAGTATTTT. Amino acids: CASSRDAGTDTQYF.

The genes are TRBV10-3 and TRBJ2-3, with 8 bases fitting TRBD2. CDR1 is ENHRY and CDR2 is SYGVKD in the germline V gene. The CDR3 is 17 amino acids. J was trimmed by 7 bases and V by 0 bases; bases with no gene match: 12. The DNA of the CDR3 is TGTGCCATCAGTGAGTCGACTCCCAGCGGGGGTTCGTATACGCAGTATTTT. Amino acids: CAISESTPSGGSYTQYF.

This clone was seen a few times. The chain is built from TRBV5-1 and TRBJ2-7; 7 positions agree with TRBD2. With 2 bases clipped from V and 3 bases from J, the junction kept 11 bases outside the gene matches. Germline assignment: CDR1 SGHRS and CDR2 YFSETQ. CDR3 length: 16 amino acids. The CDR3 coding sequence is TGCGCCAGCAGCTTCCCGGGGGGAGGGGACGGCTACGAGCAGTACTTC. Amino acid sequence: CASSFPGGGDGYEQYF.

The rearrangement joins TRBV6-1 to TRBJ2-3, with 8 nucleotides matching TRBD2. After removal of 4 bases from V and 6 bases from J, the junction contained 6 bases not matched to a gene. CDR3 length: 14 amino acids. Germline CDR1 is MNHNS and CDR2 is SASEGT. CDR3 bases: TGTGCCAGCAGTGTTGCGGGGGGAGCCGATACGCAGTATTTT. Its protein is CASSVAGGADTQYF.